This record concerns one T cell receptor (beta chain) sequence. The sample has other DNA sequences that encode this CDR3 too. The data originate from a study of blood T cell repertoires in COVID-19. For the study at large: Spain, Italy and the United States supplied samples that represented acute and convalescent COVID-19. T cells, B-cell-depleted T cells, or PBMCs supplied cDNA or gDNA.

The ends were cut back, 2 bases at V and 4 bases at J, with 8 bases in the middle. The length of the CDR3 is 13 residues. Original methodology: Estimation of nucleated cell counts was performed using reference gene primer amplification. TCRdb's table, derived via immunoSEQ multiplex PCR, lists solely in-frame clones and lacks some. V, J and clone size derive from that table, while D and trimming were established from the DNA sequence. The sample records about 180,000 clones, more than 85% being singletons. The cohort comprised adults aged about 18 to 90 years residing in about 25 US areas. Sequenced input: PBMCs or T cells enriched from blood (not recorded which). This sequence originates from a human donor with acute COVID-19. The donor label of this sample is uncertain. The genes are TRBV12-3 or TRBV12-4 and TRBJ1-2; TRBD1 might be the D (5 bases). Here the CDR3 reads CASSLQGSYGYTF. As DNA, the CDR3 is TGTGCCAGCAGTTTACAGGGTAGCTATGGCTACACCTTC.